Given below is one T cell receptor beta chain in context. cDNA came from around 0.5 to 1 ug RNA primed by random hexamers. TCRdb used MiXCR to reprocess the immunoSEQ multiplex PCR reads, holding one entry per CDR3 protein. The sample consists of about 240,000 distinct CDR3 sequences, 95% to 97% of them appearing once. The data are from a study of CD8 T cells in Susac syndrome. Deletions cut 4 bases from V and 5 bases from J, with 27 bases between. The CDR3 spans 19 residues. The chain joins TRBV23-1 to TRBJ2-1, with D possibly being TRBD1 or TRBD2 (6 bases each). TRBV23-1 is designated an ORF whose function remains uncertain. This TCR derives from a human donor with Susac syndrome. The sequenced sample was CD4+ T cells from PBMCs. The CDR3 region has the DNA TGCGCCAGCAGTCCCCTAGGGGGGCGGGCCGGGAGAATGAACAATGAGCAGTTCTTC. This sequence encodes CASSPLGGRAGRMNNEQFF.